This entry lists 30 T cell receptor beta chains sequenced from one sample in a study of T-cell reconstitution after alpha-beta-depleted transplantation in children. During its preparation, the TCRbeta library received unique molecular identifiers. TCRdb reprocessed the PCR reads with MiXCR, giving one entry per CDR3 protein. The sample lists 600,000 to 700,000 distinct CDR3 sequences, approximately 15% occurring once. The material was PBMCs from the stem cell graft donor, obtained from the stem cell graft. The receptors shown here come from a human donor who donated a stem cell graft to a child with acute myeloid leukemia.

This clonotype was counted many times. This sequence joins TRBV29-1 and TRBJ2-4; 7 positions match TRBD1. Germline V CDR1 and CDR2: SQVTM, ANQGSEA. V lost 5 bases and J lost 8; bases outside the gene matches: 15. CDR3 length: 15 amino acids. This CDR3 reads CSVHPLQGLTDIQYF. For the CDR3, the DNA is TGCAGCGTTCACCCCTTACAGGGGTTGACGGACATTCAGTACTTC.

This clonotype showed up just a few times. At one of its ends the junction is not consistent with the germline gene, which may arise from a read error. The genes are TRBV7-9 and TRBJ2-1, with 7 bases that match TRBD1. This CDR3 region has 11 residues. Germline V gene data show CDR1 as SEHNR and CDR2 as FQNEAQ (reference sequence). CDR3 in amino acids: CASSSTGTAVF. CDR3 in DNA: TGTGCCAGCAGCTCGACCGGGACAGCCGTCTTC. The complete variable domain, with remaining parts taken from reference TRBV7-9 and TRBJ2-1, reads DTGVSQNPRHKITKRGQNVTFRCDPISEHNRLYWYRQTLGQGPEFLTYFQNEAQLEKSRLLSDRFSAERPKGSFSTLEIQRTEQGDSAMYLCASSSTGTAVFGPGTRLTVL.

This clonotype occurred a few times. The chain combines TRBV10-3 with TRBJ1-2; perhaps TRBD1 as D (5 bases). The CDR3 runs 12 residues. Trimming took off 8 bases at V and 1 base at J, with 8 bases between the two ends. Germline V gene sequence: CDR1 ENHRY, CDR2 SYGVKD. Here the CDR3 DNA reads TGTGCCATCGGGGCCGTTAACTATGGCTACACCTTC. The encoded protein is CAIGAVNYGYTF.

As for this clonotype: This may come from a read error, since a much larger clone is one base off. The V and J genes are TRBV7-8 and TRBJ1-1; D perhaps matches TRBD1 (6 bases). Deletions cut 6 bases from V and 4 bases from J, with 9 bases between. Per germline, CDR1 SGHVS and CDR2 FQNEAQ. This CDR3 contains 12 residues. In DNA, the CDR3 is TGTGCCAGCAGTACAGGGACCACTGAAGCTTTCTTT. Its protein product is CASSTGTTEAFF.

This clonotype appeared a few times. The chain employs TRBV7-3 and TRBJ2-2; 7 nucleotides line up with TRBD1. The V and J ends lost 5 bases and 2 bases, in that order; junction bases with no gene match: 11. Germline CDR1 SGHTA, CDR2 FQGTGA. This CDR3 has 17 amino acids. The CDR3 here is CASSRPSQGTNTGELFF. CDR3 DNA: TGTGCCAGCAGCCGGCCCTCACAGGGGACCAACACCGGGGAGCTGTTTTTT.

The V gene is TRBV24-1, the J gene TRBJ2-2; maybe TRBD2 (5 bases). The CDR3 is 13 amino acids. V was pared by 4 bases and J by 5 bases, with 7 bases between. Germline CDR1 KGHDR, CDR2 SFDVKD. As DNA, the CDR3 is TGTGCCACCAGTGAGCCGGGGACCGGGGAGCTGTTTTTT. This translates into CATSEPGTGELFF.

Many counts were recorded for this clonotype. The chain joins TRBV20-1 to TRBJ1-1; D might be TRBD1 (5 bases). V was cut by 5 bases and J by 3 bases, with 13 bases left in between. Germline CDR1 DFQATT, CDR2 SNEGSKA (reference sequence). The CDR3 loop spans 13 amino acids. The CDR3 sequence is CSADRGGDTEAFF. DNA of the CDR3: TGCAGTGCTGATCGGGGGGGGGACACTGAAGCTTTCTTT.

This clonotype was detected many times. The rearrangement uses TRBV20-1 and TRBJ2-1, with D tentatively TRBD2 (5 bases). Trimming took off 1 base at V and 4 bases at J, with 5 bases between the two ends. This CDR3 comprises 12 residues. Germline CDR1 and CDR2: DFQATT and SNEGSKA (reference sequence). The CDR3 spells CSARAGYNEQFF. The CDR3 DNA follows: TGCAGTGCTAGAGCGGGGTACAATGAGCAGTTCTTC.

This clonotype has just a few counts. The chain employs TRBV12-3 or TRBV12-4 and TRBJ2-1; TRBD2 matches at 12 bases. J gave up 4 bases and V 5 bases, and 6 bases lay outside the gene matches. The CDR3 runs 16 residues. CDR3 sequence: CASSPLAGGPYNEQFF. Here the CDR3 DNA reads TGTGCCAGCAGTCCTCTAGCGGGGGGGCCGTACAATGAGCAGTTCTTC.

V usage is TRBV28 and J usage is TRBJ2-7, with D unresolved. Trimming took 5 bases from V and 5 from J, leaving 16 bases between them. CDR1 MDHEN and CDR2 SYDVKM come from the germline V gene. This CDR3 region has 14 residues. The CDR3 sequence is CASSPSGPNNEQYV. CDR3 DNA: TGTGCCAGCAGTCCCTCCGGACCCAACAACGAGCAGTACGTC.

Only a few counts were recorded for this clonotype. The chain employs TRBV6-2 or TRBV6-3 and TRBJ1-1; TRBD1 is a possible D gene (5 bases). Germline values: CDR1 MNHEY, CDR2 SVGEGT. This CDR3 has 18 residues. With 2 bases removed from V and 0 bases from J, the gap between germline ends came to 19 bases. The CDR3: CASSYRFRRVYMNTEAFF. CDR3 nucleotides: TGTGCCAGCAGTTACCGTTTCCGCAGGGTGTACATGAACACTGAAGCTTTCTTT.

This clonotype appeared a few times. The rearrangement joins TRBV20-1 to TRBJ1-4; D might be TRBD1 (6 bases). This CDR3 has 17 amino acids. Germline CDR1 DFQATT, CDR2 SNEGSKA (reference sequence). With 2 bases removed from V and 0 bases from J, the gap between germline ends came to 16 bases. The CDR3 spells CSARSGQSVATNEKLFF. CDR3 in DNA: TGCAGTGCTAGATCTGGACAGAGTGTTGCAACTAATGAAAAACTGTTTTTT.

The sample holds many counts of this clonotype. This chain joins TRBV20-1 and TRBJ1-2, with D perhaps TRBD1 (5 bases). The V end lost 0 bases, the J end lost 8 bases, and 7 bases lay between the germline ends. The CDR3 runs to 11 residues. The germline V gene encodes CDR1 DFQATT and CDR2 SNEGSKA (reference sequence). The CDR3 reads CSARDKGGYTF. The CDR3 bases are TGCAGTGCTAGAGATAAGGGGGGCTACACCTTC.

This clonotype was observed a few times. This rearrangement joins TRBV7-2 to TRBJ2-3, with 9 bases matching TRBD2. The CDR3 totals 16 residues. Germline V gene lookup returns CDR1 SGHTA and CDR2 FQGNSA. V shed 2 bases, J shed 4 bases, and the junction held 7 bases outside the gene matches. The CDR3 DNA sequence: TGTGCCAGCAGCTTAAGTGGCGGGGGGGACCCAGATACGCAGTATTTT. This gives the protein CASSLSGGGDPDTQYF. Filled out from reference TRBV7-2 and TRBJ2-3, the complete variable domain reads GAGVSQSPSNKVTEKGKDVELRCDPISGHTALYWYRQSLGQGLEFLIYFQGNSAPDKSGLPSDRFSAERTGGSVSTLTIQRTQQEDSAVYLCASSLSGGGDPDTQYFGPGTRLTVL.

This CDR3 is CASSQDKGGTDTQYF. The CDR3 DNA reads as TGTGCCAGCAGCCAAGATAAGGGGGGCACAGATACGCAGTATTTT. The V gene is TRBV4-2, the J gene TRBJ2-3; TRBD1 might be the D (6 bases). The CDR3 is 15 amino acids. Per germline, CDR1 LGHNA and CDR2 YNFKEQ. Trimming took 0 bases from V and 1 from J, leaving 8 bases between them.

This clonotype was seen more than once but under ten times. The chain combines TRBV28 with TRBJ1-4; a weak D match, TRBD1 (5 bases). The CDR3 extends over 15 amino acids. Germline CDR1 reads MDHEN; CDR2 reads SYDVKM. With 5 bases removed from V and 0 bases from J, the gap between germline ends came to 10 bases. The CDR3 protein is CASSTSQATNEKLFF. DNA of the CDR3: TGTGCCAGCAGTACCTCACAGGCAACTAATGAAAAACTGTTTTTT.

The CDR3 here is CASSLGDRVPTNYGYTF. The CDR3 bases are TGTGCCAGCAGCTTAGGAGACAGGGTACCCACTAACTATGGCTACACCTTC. The chain joins TRBV7-9 to TRBJ1-2; 7 nucleotides agree with TRBD1. The V gene end was trimmed by 1 base and the J gene end by 0 bases; junction bases not matched to a gene: 8. Germline loops: CDR1 SEHNR, CDR2 FQNEAQ (reference sequence). The CDR3 sequence is 17 residues long.

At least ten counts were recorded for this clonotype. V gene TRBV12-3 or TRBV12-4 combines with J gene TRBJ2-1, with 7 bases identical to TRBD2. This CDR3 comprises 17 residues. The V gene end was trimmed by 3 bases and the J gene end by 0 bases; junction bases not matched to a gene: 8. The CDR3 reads CASSLGLADYSYNEQFF. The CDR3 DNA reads TGTGCCAGCAGTTTGGGGCTAGCGGACTACTCCTACAATGAGCAGTTCTTC.

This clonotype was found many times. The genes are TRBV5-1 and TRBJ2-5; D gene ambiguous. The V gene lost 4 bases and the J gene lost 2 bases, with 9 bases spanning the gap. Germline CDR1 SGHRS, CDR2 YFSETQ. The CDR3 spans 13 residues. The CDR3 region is CASSIENQETQYF. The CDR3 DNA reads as TGCGCCAGCAGCATTGAGAATCAAGAGACCCAGTACTTC.

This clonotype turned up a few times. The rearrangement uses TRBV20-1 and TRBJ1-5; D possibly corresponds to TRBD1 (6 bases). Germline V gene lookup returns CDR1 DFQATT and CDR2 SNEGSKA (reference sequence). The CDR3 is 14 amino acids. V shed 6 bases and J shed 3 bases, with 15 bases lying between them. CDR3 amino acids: CSAEDRSYNQPQHF. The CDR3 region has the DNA TGCAGTGCCGAAGACAGGAGTTACAATCAGCCCCAGCATTTT.

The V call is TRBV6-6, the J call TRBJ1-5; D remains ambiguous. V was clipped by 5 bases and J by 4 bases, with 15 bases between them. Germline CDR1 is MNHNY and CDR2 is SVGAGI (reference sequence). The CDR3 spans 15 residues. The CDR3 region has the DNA TGTGCCAGCAGTCCTCCGACGGGGAGGAATCAGCCCCAGCATTTT. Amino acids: CASSPPTGRNQPQHF.

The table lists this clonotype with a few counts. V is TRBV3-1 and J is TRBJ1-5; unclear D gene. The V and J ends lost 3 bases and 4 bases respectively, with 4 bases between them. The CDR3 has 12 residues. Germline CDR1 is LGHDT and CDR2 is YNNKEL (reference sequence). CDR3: CASSQVNQPQHF. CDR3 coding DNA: TGTGCCAGCAGCCAGGTTAATCAGCCCCAGCATTTT.

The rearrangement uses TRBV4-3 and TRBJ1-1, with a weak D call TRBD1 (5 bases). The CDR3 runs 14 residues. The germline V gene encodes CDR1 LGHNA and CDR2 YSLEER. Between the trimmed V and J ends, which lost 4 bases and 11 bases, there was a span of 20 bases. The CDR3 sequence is CASSPLLGGRGAFF. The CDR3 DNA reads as TGCGCCAGCAGCCCACTACTTGGGGGGAGAGGGGCTTTCTTT.

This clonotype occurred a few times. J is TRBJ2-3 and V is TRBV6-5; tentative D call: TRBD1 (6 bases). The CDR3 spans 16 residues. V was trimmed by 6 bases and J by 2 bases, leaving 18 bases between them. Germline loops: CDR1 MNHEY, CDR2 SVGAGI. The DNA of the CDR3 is TGTGCCAGCAGCCCTGGGGGCGGCGGCACCACAGATACGCAGTATTTT. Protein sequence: CASSPGGGGTTDTQYF.

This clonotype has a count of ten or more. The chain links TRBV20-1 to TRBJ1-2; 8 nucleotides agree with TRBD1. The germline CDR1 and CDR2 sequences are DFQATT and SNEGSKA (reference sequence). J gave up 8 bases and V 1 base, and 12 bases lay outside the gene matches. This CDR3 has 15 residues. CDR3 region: CSARGGRTGIYGYTF. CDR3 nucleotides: TGCAGTGCTAGAGGGGGTAGGACAGGGATTTACGGCTACACCTTC.

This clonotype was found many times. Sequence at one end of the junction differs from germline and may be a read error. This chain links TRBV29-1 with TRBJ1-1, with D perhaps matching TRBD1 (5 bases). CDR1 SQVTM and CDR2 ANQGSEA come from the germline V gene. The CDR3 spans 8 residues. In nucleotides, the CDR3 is TGCAGCGTTACGGGGGGGTCCTTT. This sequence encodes CSVTGGSF.

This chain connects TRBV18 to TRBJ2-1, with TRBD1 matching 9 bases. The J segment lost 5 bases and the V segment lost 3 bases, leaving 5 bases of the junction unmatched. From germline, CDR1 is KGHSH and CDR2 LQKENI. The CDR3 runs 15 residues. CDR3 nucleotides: TGTGCCAGCTCACCGGGGACAGGGACCCACAATGAGCAGTTCTTC. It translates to CASSPGTGTHNEQFF.

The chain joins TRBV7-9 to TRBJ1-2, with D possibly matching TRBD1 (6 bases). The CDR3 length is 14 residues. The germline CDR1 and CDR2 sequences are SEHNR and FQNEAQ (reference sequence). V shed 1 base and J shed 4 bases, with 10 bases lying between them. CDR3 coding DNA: TGTGCCAGCAGCTTAGATGGACAGCTCTATGGCTACACCTTC. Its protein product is CASSLDGQLYGYTF.

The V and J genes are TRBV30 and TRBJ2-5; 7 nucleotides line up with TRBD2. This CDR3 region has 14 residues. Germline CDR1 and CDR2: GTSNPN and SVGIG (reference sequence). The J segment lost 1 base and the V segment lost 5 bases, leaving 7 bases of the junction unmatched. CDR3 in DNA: TGTGCCTGGGCCCGAGGGAGGGGCCAAGAGACCCAGTACTTC. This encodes CAWARGRGQETQYF.

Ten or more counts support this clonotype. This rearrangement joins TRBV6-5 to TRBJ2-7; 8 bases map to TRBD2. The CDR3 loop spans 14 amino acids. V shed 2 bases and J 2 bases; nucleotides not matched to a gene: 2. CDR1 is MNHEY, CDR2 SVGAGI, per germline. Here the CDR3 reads CASSYRGGTYEQYF. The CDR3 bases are TGTGCCAGCAGTTACCGGGGGGGAACCTACGAGCAGTACTTC.